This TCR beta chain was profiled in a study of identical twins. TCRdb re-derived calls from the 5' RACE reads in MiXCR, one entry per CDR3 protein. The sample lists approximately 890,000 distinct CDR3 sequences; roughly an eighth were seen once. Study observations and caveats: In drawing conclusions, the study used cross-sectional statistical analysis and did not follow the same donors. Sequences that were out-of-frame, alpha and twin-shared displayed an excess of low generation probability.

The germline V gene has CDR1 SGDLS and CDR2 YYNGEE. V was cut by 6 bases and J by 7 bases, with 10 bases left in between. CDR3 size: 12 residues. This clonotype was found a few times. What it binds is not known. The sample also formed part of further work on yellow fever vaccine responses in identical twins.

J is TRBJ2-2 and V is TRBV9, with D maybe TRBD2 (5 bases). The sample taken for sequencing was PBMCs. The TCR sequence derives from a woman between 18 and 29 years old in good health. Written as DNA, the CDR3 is TGTGCCAGCACTCGGGGTGACGGGGAGCTGTTTTTT. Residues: CASTRGDGELFF.